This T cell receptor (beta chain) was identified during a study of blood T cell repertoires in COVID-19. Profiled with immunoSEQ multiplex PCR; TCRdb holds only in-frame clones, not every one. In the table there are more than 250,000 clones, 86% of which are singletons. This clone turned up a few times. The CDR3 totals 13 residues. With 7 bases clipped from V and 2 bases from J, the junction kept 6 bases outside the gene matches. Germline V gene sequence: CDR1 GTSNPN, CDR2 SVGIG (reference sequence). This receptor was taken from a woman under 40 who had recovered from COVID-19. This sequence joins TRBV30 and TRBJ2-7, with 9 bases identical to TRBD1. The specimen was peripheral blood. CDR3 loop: CAYRTGETYEQYF. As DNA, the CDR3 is TGTGCCTATCGGACAGGGGAGACCTACGAGCAGTACTTC.